This T cell receptor beta chain came from a study of CD8+CD57+ T cells in acquired aplastic anemia. Background on the study: Average DNA yield from sorted CD4+ and CD8+ cells was around 3.2 ug.

As regards this clonotype: One end of the junction varies from germline; a read error may be responsible.

Using genomic DNA as the template, TCR beta VDJ and CDR3 profiling was carried out. TCRdb used MiXCR to reprocess the reads, holding one entry per CDR3 protein. The repertoire includes 150,000 to 200,000 distinct CDR3 sequences, about three fifths of them detected once, and under 50% sits in the top ten. Specimen: sorted CD4+, CD8+, or CD8+CD57+ T cells (not recorded which) from PBMCs. The clonotype was recovered from a human donor in good health.

The CDR3 loop is CASSGVGFYQPQHF. The CDR3 nucleotides read TGTGCCAGCAGCGGCGTTGGCTTCTATCAGCCCCAGCATTTT. V is TRBV5-1 and J is TRBJ1-5; unclear D gene. The CDR3 totals 14 residues. Germline V CDR1 and CDR2: SGHRS, YFSETQ.